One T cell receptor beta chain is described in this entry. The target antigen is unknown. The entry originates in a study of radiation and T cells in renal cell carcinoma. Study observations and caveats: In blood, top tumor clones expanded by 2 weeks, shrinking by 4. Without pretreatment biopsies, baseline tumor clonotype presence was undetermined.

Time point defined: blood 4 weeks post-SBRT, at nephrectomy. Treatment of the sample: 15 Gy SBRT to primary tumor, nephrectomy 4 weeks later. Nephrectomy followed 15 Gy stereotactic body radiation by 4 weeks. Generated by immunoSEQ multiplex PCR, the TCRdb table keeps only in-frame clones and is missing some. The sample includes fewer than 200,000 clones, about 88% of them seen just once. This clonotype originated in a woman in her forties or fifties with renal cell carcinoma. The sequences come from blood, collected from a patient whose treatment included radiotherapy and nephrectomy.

CDR3 in DNA: TGTGCCACCAGCAGAGATCCGGCGGGGAGAGGCCTCAATAATGAAAAACTGTTTTTT. Residues: CATSRDPAGRGLNNEKLFF. The chain links TRBV15 to TRBJ1-4, with D unclear. V was trimmed by 0 bases and J by 4 bases, leaving 21 bases between them. The germline V gene has CDR1 LNHNV and CDR2 YYDKDF (reference sequence). This CDR3 region has 19 residues.